Presented here are 27 T cell receptor beta chains from one specimen sequenced in a study of technical replicates of blood from several donors. TCRdb keeps only in-frame clones here, not all; method: immunoSEQ multiplex PCR. The sample gives some 56,000 clones, 90% to 95% of which show up once; 3.5% to 4.5% is in the top ten. The sequencing sample was made of PBMCs. The receptor set was obtained from a human donor in good health. Some clones in this sample may be carry-over from other donors' samples.

This chain uses TRBV6-1 with TRBJ1-6; D unresolved. Germline CDR1 and CDR2: MNHNS and SASEGT. The germline V and J ends were trimmed by 4 bases and 9 bases, with 13 bases remaining between them. CDR3 length equals 14 residues. CDR3 loop: CASSAEGGSSPLHF. In nucleotides, the CDR3 is TGTGCCAGCAGTGCAGAGGGAGGGAGTTCACCCCTCCACTTT.

V gene TRBV7-2 combines with J gene TRBJ2-3; 8 bases are a match to TRBD2. The V gene's germline CDR1 is SGHTA and CDR2 FQGNSA. The CDR3 sequence is 18 residues long. V lost 1 base and J lost 2; bases outside the gene matches: 11. The CDR3 region is CASSLGGSGGMYTDTQYF. In DNA form, the CDR3 reads TGTGCCAGCAGCTTAGGAGGGAGCGGGGGCATGTACACAGATACGCAGTATTTT. The full variable domain, with the rest looked up from reference TRBV7-2 and TRBJ2-3, is GAGVSQSPSNKVTEKGKDVELRCDPISGHTALYWYRQSLGQGLEFLIYFQGNSAPDKSGLPSDRFSAERTGGSVSTLTIQRTQQEDSAVYLCASSLGGSGGMYTDTQYFGPGTRLTVL.

The chain uses TRBV10-3 and TRBJ2-3, with 9 bases matching TRBD2. V trimming: 6 bases; J trimming: 2 bases; junction bases outside the gene matches: 6. This CDR3 has 15 residues. The germline V gene encodes CDR1 ENHRY and CDR2 SYGVKD. DNA of the CDR3: TGTGCCATCAGATTAGCGGGAGCTAACACAGATACGCAGTATTTT. Protein product: CAIRLAGANTDTQYF.

The J gene is TRBJ2-5, the V gene TRBV6-6; TRBD2 agrees at 8 bases. The V segment lost 0 bases and the J segment 2 bases; nucleotides outside the gene matches: 5. Germline V gives CDR1 MNHNY, CDR2 SVGAGI (reference sequence). The CDR3 consists of 16 residues. CDR3 in amino acids: CASSYSMGLEQETQYF. The CDR3 bases are TGTGCCAGCAGTTACTCGATGGGACTAGAACAAGAGACCCAGTACTTC.

This chain uses TRBV2 with TRBJ1-3; no definite D call. V was cut by 6 bases and J by 0 bases, with 9 bases left in between. CDR1 is SNHLY, CDR2 FYNNEI, per germline. CDR3 length equals 14 residues. The CDR3, as DNA: TGTGCCAGCAGAGATAGATACTCTGGAAACACCATATATTTT. This encodes CASRDRYSGNTIYF.

The rearrangement uses TRBV6-1 and TRBJ1-2; 9 bases match TRBD1. V lost 5 bases to trimming and J lost 5 bases; unmatched junction nucleotides: 3. This CDR3 has 13 amino acids. From germline, CDR1 is MNHNS and CDR2 SASEGT. The chain's CDR3 is CASSTGGGYGYTF. In DNA, the CDR3 is TGTGCCAGCAGTACAGGGGGCGGTTATGGCTACACCTTC.

The V and J genes are TRBV6-1 and TRBJ1-1; TRBD1 might be the D (6 bases). Germline V gene data show CDR1 as MNHNS and CDR2 as SASEGT. Trimming shortened V by 5 bases and J by 10 bases, and 14 bases separated the two germline ends. This CDR3 has 12 amino acids. CDR3 region: CASSLGGRVAFF. The DNA for the CDR3 is TGTGCCAGCAGTCTAGGGGGACGGGTAGCTTTCTTT.

This clone was detected only once. The V gene is TRBV9, the J gene TRBJ2-3; D not resolved. Trimming removed 0 bases at V and 1 base at J, with 6 bases between. Germline values: CDR1 SGDLS, CDR2 YYNGEE. The CDR3 has 14 amino acids. The CDR3 protein is CASSVVPGTDTQYF. CDR3 bases: TGTGCCAGCAGCGTAGTTCCAGGCACAGATACGCAGTATTTT.

This clone has a single count. The chain is built from TRBV5-1 and TRBJ1-4, with 9 bases lining up with TRBD1. The germline CDR1 and CDR2 sequences are SGHRS and YFSETQ. The CDR3 runs 16 residues. V trimming: 1 base; J trimming: 5 bases; junction bases outside the gene matches: 6. The CDR3 here is CASSLNPGQGNEKLFF. In DNA, the CDR3 is TGCGCCAGCAGCTTGAATCCCGGACAGGGGAATGAAAAACTGTTTTTT.

V and J are TRBV30 and TRBJ1-1; D is perhaps TRBD1 (5 bases). The CDR3 totals 16 residues. Germline CDR1 is GTSNPN and CDR2 is SVGIG (reference sequence). V was clipped by 0 bases and J by 0 bases, with 14 bases between them. CDR3 sequence (DNA): TGTGCCTGGAGTGTTTTCGCAGGGAACATGAACACTGAAGCTTTCTTT. Amino acid sequence: CAWSVFAGNMNTEAFF. Supplemented by reference TRBV30 and TRBJ1-1, the full variable domain reads SQTIHQWPATLVQPVGSPLSLECTVEGTSNPNLYWYRQAAGRGLQLLFYSVGIGQISSEVPQNLSASRPQDRQFILSSKKLLLSDSGFYLCAWSVFAGNMNTEAFFGQGTRLTVV.

The V call is TRBV29-1, the J call TRBJ1-5; no clear D. The V end lost 4 bases, the J end lost 7 bases, and 14 bases lay between the germline ends. Germline loops: CDR1 SQVTM, CDR2 ANQGSEA. The length of the CDR3 is 13 residues. The CDR3 bases are TGCAGCGTTGGGGCCGATCCTGGGCAGCCCCAGCATTTT. This gives the protein CSVGADPGQPQHF. Based on the CDR3 plus reference TRBV29-1 and TRBJ1-5, the full variable domain is SAVISQKPSRDICQRGTSLTIQCQVDSQVTMMFWYRQQPGQSLTLIATANQGSEATYESGFVIDKFPISRPNLTFSTLTVSNMSPEDSSIYLCSVGADPGQPQHFGDGTRLSIL.

This chain joins TRBV5-4 and TRBJ2-7; 7 positions match TRBD1. The CDR3 runs to 14 residues. V gave up 4 bases and J gave up 5 bases; unmatched junction bases: 9. In germline, CDR1 is SGHNT, CDR2 YYREEE (reference sequence). The CDR3 nucleotides read TGTGCCAGCAGCCTTCGGACAGGTTCCCACGAGCAGTACTTC. This translates into CASSLRTGSHEQYF.

V and J are TRBV19 and TRBJ1-5; D is perhaps TRBD1 (6 bases). V was trimmed by 5 bases and J by 1 base, leaving 12 bases between them. Germline lookup yields CDR1 LNHDA and CDR2 SQIVND (reference sequence). The CDR3 sequence is 15 residues long. The CDR3 spells CASSRQTGSNQPQHF. The CDR3 DNA reads TGTGCCAGTAGTCGTCAAACAGGGAGCAATCAGCCCCAGCATTTT.

The chain combines TRBV7-3 with TRBJ2-5; TRBD1 matches 10 bases. Germline CDR1 SGHTA, CDR2 FQGTGA. The CDR3 extends over 13 amino acids. V shed 5 bases, J shed 5 bases, and the junction held 2 bases outside the gene matches. The CDR3 bases are TGTGCCAGCAGCCCGGGACAGGGGGAGACCCAGTACTTC. Residues: CASSPGQGETQYF.

In nucleotides, the CDR3 is TGTGCCAGCAGCTTAGGGACAGGCACAGATACGCAGTATTTT. This encodes CASSLGTGTDTQYF. The chain couples TRBV7-9 to TRBJ2-3; a weak D match, TRBD1 (6 bases). Trimming took off 1 base at V and 1 base at J, with 6 bases between the two ends. Germline V lookup: CDR1 SEHNR, CDR2 FQNEAQ (reference sequence). The CDR3 extends over 14 amino acids. Together with reference TRBV7-9 and TRBJ2-3, the CDR3 gives the full variable domain: DTGVSQNPRHKITKRGQNVTFRCDPISEHNRLYWYRQTLGQGPEFLTYFQNEAQLEKSRLLSDRFSAERPKGSFSTLEIQRTEQGDSAMYLCASSLGTGTDTQYFGPGTRLTVL.

This chain links TRBV18 with TRBJ1-1; D may be TRBD1 (6 bases). The CDR3 consists of 15 residues. V shed 3 bases and J shed 3 bases, with 14 bases lying between them. Germline CDR1 and CDR2: KGHSH and LQKENI. CDR3 sequence (DNA): TGTGCCAGCTCACCTAACAGGGTACGGGACACTGAAGCTTTCTTT. Translation: CASSPNRVRDTEAFF.

The chain carries TRBV9 and TRBJ2-5; TRBD2 aligns across 9 bases. The germline CDR1 and CDR2 sequences are SGDLS and YYNGEE. The length of the CDR3 is 15 residues. V dropped 2 bases and J dropped 0; count of bases not matched to a gene: 2. In DNA, the CDR3 is TGTGCCAGCAGCGTGACTAGCGGCAACCAAGAGACCCAGTACTTC. Residues: CASSVTSGNQETQYF.

The chain uses TRBV5-1 and TRBJ1-2, with a tentative D call TRBD1 (5 bases). V lost 5 bases to trimming and J lost 5 bases, with 16 bases between them. Per the germline V gene, CDR1 is SGHRS and CDR2 is YFSETQ. This CDR3 contains 14 residues. The CDR3 loop reads CASSWGPPSYGYTF. Written as DNA, the CDR3 is TGCGCCAGCAGTTGGGGCCCCCCCTCGTATGGCTACACCTTC.

CDR3 loop: CAINRQRNTEAFF. The CDR3 DNA follows: TGTGCCATCAATAGACAGAGGAACACTGAAGCTTTCTTT. J is TRBJ1-1 and V is TRBV10-3; D perhaps matches TRBD1 (5 bases). Looked up from germline, CDR1 is ENHRY and CDR2 is SYGVKD. The CDR3 is made up of 13 amino acids. V lost 7 bases and J lost 1, with 10 bases in between.

This chain joins TRBV4-3 and TRBJ2-1, with TRBD2 matching 7 bases. After removal of 0 bases from V and 4 bases from J, the junction contained 3 bases not matched to a gene. Germline CDR1 and CDR2: LGHNA and YSLEER. CDR3 length: 15 amino acids. As DNA, the CDR3 is TGCGCCAGCAGCCAAGACGAAGCGGGGTACAATGAGCAGTTCTTC. It encodes CASSQDEAGYNEQFF.

This clone rates as medium-sized. The chain links TRBV5-1 to TRBJ2-3, with TRBD2 as a possible D gene (6 bases). The CDR3 totals 14 residues. V lost 4 bases and J lost 2, with 11 bases in between. Per germline, CDR1 SGHRS and CDR2 YFSETQ. DNA for the CDR3: TGCGCCAGCAGCCCGGAGGGCTCCACAGATACGCAGTATTTT. Translating gives CASSPEGSTDTQYF.

This clone was picked up one time. The chain couples TRBV30 to TRBJ1-4; D is ambiguous. Trimming stripped 0 bases from V and 9 bases from J, with 11 bases between. The germline V gene encodes CDR1 GTSNPN and CDR2 SVGIG (reference sequence). The CDR3 length is 13 residues. CDR3 nucleotide sequence: TGTGCCTGGAGTGTACTTGAGGGTCAAAAACTGTTTTTT. Protein product: CAWSVLEGQKLFF.

This chain uses TRBV9 with TRBJ2-3; D is possibly TRBD2 (5 bases). This CDR3 has 16 amino acids. Germline values: CDR1 SGDLS, CDR2 YYNGEE. Trimming left V 0 bases short and J 1 base short, with 12 bases between. This CDR3 is CASSVEARGGTDTQYF. For the CDR3, the DNA is TGTGCCAGCAGCGTAGAAGCACGGGGTGGCACAGATACGCAGTATTTT.

The rearrangement links TRBV5-6 to TRBJ2-1; 10 nucleotides align to TRBD2. With V trimmed by 4 bases and J by 6 bases, 10 bases remained unmatched. Germline CDR1 SGHDT, CDR2 YYEEEE. CDR3 length: 16 amino acids. CDR3 amino acids: CASSRKLAGFINEQFF. CDR3 bases: TGTGCCAGCAGCCGAAAACTAGCGGGATTTATCAATGAGCAGTTCTTC.

The rearrangement links TRBV7-2 to TRBJ1-1; TRBD1 agrees at 8 bases. Germline values: CDR1 SGHTA, CDR2 FQGNSA. V trimming: 3 bases; J trimming: 4 bases; junction bases outside the gene matches: 4. The CDR3 length is 14 residues. CDR3: CASSLDRESTEAFF. CDR3 DNA: TGTGCCAGCAGCTTGGACAGGGAAAGCACTGAAGCTTTCTTT.

Judged by abundance, this clone is medium-sized. The chain employs TRBV7-2 and TRBJ1-1, with D possibly TRBD1 on 6 matching bases. The V gene lost 6 bases and the J gene lost 4 bases, with 12 bases spanning the gap. This CDR3 has 13 amino acids. Germline assignment: CDR1 SGHTA and CDR2 FQGNSA. The CDR3 DNA reads TGTGCCAGCAGTTTCCGAGGGGGCACTGAAGCTTTCTTT. Amino acids: CASSFRGGTEAFF.

The chain carries TRBV5-4 and TRBJ1-4, with a weak D call TRBD1 (6 bases). This CDR3 has 14 residues. Germline V gene data show CDR1 as SGHNT and CDR2 as YYREEE (reference sequence). V lost 4 bases and J 4 bases, leaving 11 bases between the germline ends. The CDR3 DNA is TGTGCCAGCAGCGAAGGACAGTATAATGAAAAACTGTTTTTT. Its protein is CASSEGQYNEKLFF. The full variable domain, its missing parts supplied by reference TRBV5-4 and TRBJ1-4, is ETGVTQSPTHLIKTRGQQVTLRCSSQSGHNTVSWYQQALGQGPQFIFQYYREEENGRGNFPPRFSGLQFPNYSSELNVNALELDDSALYLCASSEGQYNEKLFFGSGTQLSVL.